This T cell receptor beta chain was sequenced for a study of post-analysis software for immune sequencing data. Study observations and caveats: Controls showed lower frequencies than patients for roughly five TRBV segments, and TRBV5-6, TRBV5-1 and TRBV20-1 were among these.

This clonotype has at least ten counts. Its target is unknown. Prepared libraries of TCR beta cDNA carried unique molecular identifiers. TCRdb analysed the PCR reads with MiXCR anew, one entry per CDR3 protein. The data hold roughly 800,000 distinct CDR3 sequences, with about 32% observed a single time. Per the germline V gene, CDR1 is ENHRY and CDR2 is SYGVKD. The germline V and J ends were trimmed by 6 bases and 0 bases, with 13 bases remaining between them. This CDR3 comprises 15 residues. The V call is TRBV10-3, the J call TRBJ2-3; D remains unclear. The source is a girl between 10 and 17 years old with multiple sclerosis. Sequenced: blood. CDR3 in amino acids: CAISVGQASTDTQYF. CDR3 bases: TGTGCCATCAGCGTCGGGCAGGCTAGCACAGATACGCAGTATTTT.